This entry is about one T cell receptor beta chain. These data are taken from a study of blood T cell repertoires in COVID-19. Study information: The United States, Italy and Spain supplied acute and convalescent COVID-19 samples. The analysed material was cDNA or gDNA that came from T cells, B-cell-depleted T cells, or PBMCs.

Per the original methods: Using reference gene primer amplification, nucleated cell counts were estimated. Produced via immunoSEQ multiplex PCR; TCRdb's table is partial and in-frame only. V and J calls and clone size are copied from that table; D and trimming were computed from the DNA. The sample records 110,000 or so clones, roughly 76% being singletons. The CDR3 loop spans 13 amino acids. The V gene end was trimmed by 5 bases and the J gene end by 6 bases; junction bases not matched to a gene: 9. CDR1 and CDR2 from the germline V gene are SQVTM and ANQGSEA. The clonotype originates from a woman in her sixties or seventies with acute or convalescent COVID-19. Sequencing was performed on peripheral blood. The chain has TRBV29-1 and TRBJ1-2, with 7 bases fitting TRBD1. CDR3 DNA sequence: TGCAGCGTTCGGGACAGCACCATGGATGGCTACACCTTC. Amino acid sequence: CSVRDSTMDGYTF.